Below, 2 T cell receptor beta chains from the same sample are listed, as sequenced in a study of shared clonotypes between healthy human individuals. Assay: immunoSEQ multiplex PCR; the TCRdb copy retains only in-frame clones and omits some. The sample shows 600,000 to 750,000 clones, 90% of them seen only once. The sample consisted of memory CD8+ T cells from PBMCs. Subset reported: CD45RO+ cells pooled with CCR7-negative TemRA cells. The receptor set was obtained from a young man in good health. Some clones in this sample may be carry-over from other donors' samples.

The chain carries TRBV11-1 and TRBJ2-1; 8 bases align to TRBD2. This CDR3 region has 15 residues. V shed 7 bases, J shed 8 bases, and the junction held 13 bases outside the gene matches. In germline, CDR1 is SGHAT, CDR2 FQDESV (reference sequence). The CDR3 nucleotides read TGTGCCAGCACCTTGAGGGGGAGCGGGAGAGATGAGCAGTTCTTC. Protein: CASTLRGSGRDEQFF.

Of note for this clone: Other DNA variants within this sample encode the same CDR3. The CDR3 spells CASSLVGGNQPQHF. DNA of the CDR3: TGTGCCAGCAGTTTGGTGGGCGGGAATCAGCCCCAGCATTTT. This chain joins TRBV27 and TRBJ1-5, with D unclear. The CDR3 is 14 amino acids. Germline CDR1 is MNHEY and CDR2 is SMNVEV (reference sequence). V was cut by 3 bases and J by 4 bases, with 10 bases left in between.